This is a list of T cell receptor beta chains from one sample in a study of T cell repertoires in cytomegalovirus infection. TCRdb reprocessed the reads via MiXCR and lists one record per CDR3 protein. In the table there are approximately 770,000 distinct CDR3 sequences, just under 30% of which are singletons. The antigens these receptors bind are not known. Material: cultured CD8+ T cells from PBMCs, obtained from culture after CMV antigen stimulation. These receptors all stem from a human donor in good health (CMV status not recorded). Some clones in this sample may be carry-over from other donors' samples. CDR3s include the opening cysteine and the closing phenylalanine or tryptophan. Each record gives: D gene, clone size, V gene, J gene, CDR3 DNA, CDR3 protein. The D gene is left open where the match is weak. Clone sizes are given selectively: once, few, many, or a class where the clone is expanded.

d_gene: NA
abundance: few
v_gene: TRBV7-3
j_gene: TRBJ2-2
CDR3nt: TGTGCCAGCAGCTTAAGCACGCCGGGAGCGAACACCGGGGAGCTGTTTTTT
CDR3aa: CASSLSTPGANTGELFF

d_gene: NA
abundance: few
v_gene: TRBV20-1
j_gene: TRBJ2-7
CDR3nt: TGCAGTGCATTGACAGGCACATCCTACGAGCAGTACTTC
CDR3aa: CSALTGTSYEQYF

d_gene: NA
abundance: few
v_gene: TRBV9
j_gene: TRBJ2-3
CDR3nt: TGTGCCAGCAGCCCTGGGGACTCACGCACAGATACGCAGTATTTT
CDR3aa: CASSPGDSRTDTQYF

d_gene: NA
abundance: NA
v_gene: TRBV4-2
j_gene: TRBJ2-3
CDR3nt: TGTGCCAGCAGCCAACTCGGTAGTGGGCCCACAGATACGCAGTATTTT
CDR3aa: CASSQLGSGPTDTQYF

d_gene: NA
abundance: NA
v_gene: TRBV6-4
j_gene: TRBJ2-2
CDR3nt: TGTGCCAGCAGTGGGATTCCCGGGGAGCTGTTTTTT
CDR3aa: CASSGIPGELFF

d_gene: TRBD1
abundance: few
v_gene: TRBV28
j_gene: TRBJ2-7
CDR3nt: TGTGCCAGCAGTTTTGGCCAGGGGGCGTACAAGCAGTACTTC
CDR3aa: CASSFGQGAYKQYF

d_gene: TRBD2
abundance: NA
v_gene: TRBV6-5
j_gene: TRBJ2-5
CDR3nt: TGTGCCACCTCTAGCGGGGGGGCCCAAGAGACCCAGTACTTC
CDR3aa: CATSSGGAQETQYF

d_gene: NA
abundance: once
v_gene: TRBV29-1
j_gene: TRBJ1-2
CDR3nt: TGCAGCGTTGGTTCGGGGGGATATGGCTACACCTTC
CDR3aa: CSVGSGGYGYTF

d_gene: NA
abundance: few
v_gene: TRBV25-1
j_gene: TRBJ1-2
CDR3nt: TGTGCCAGCAGTGAATACTTCACAGAAACTAACTATGGCTACACCTTC
CDR3aa: CASSEYFTETNYGYTF

d_gene: TRBD1
abundance: NA
v_gene: TRBV11-2
j_gene: TRBJ1-1
CDR3nt: TGTGCCAGCAGCTTGAGGAGGACAGGGGTTTACACTGAAGCTTTCTTT
CDR3aa: CASSLRRTGVYTEAFF

d_gene: NA
abundance: few
v_gene: TRBV6-5
j_gene: TRBJ2-7
CDR3nt: TGTGCCAGCAGTCGTGACATTTACGAGCAGTACTTC
CDR3aa: CASSRDIYEQYF

d_gene: NA
abundance: few
v_gene: TRBV19
j_gene: TRBJ1-4
CDR3nt: TGTGCCACTTTGGAAGCCGGTGGTGAAAAACTGTTTTTT
CDR3aa: CATLEAGGEKLFF

d_gene: NA
abundance: few
v_gene: TRBV12-3/TRBV12-4
j_gene: TRBJ2-6
CDR3nt: TGTGCCAGCAGTTTAAGCGGGTGGGGGGCTTCAAGCTCTGGGGCCAACGTCCTGACTTTC
CDR3aa: CASSLSGWGASSSGANVLTF